This T cell receptor (beta chain) was captured by sequencing in a study of vaccination effects on CD4 cells after COVID-19. Generated by immunoSEQ multiplex PCR, the TCRdb table keeps only in-frame clones and is missing some. The sample shows about 58,000 clones, roughly 80% of them seen only once. CD4+ T cells were isolated after less than 13 days of culture. The authors replaced half the medium with IL-2 medium on days 3 and 7. V was trimmed by 4 bases and J by 0 bases, leaving 11 bases between them. Germline CDR1 is SEHNR and CDR2 is FQNEAQ (reference sequence). There are 15 residues in the CDR3. Worth noting for this clone: Its target is not known.

This chain links TRBV7-9 with TRBJ2-3; D is unresolved. Sequences were derived from CD4+ T cells from PBMCs cultured without peptide, sampled before COVID-19 vaccination. This TCR was recovered from a human donor who received a COVID-19 vaccine. The DNA for the CDR3 is TGTGCCAGCAGCTCAGTAGCAGCAAGCACAGATACGCAGTATTTT. Translated, it gives CASSSVAASTDTQYF.